The next 19 T cell receptor beta chains were all read from a single sample in a study of shared clonotypes between healthy human individuals. Sequencing was performed with immunoSEQ multiplex PCR; in TCRdb, only in-frame clones are kept and a portion is missing. Of about 2.4 million clones in the sample, approximately 93% were seen once. What was sequenced was naive CD4+ T cells from PBMCs. Subset specified: CD45RA+ positively selected. Receptor source: a man between 18 and 29 years old in good health. Some clones in this sample may be carry-over from other donors' samples.

The chain couples TRBV6-5 to TRBJ2-1; no clear D. Trimming pared 4 bases from V and 9 bases from J, leaving 10 bases between. The CDR3 covers 12 residues. Germline V gene sequence: CDR1 MNHEY, CDR2 SVGAGI. CDR3 nucleotides: TGTGCCAGCAGTTCCTTCGAGGCTGAGCAGTTCTTC. Protein product: CASSSFEAEQFF.

The chain combines TRBV5-1 with TRBJ1-3; 7 nucleotides match TRBD1. Germline CDR1 reads SGHRS; CDR2 reads YFSETQ. V lost 1 base and J lost 2; bases outside the gene matches: 6. This CDR3 contains 16 residues. The CDR3 bases are TGCGCCAGCAGCTTGCTAGAGACAGGGCCTGGAAACACCATATATTTT. Translated, it gives CASSLLETGPGNTIYF.

This clone was recorded a few times. The rearrangement uses TRBV18 and TRBJ2-5; D gene ambiguous. CDR1 is KGHSH and CDR2 is LQKENI in the germline V gene. Trimming took 3 bases from V and 4 from J, leaving 9 bases between them. The CDR3 totals 13 residues. CDR3 nucleotides: TGTGCCAGCTCACCTGGAGCTACAGAGACCCAGTACTTC. This encodes CASSPGATETQYF.

To note about this clone: Other DNA sequences within the sample encode an identical CDR3. The chain employs TRBV2 and TRBJ1-5, with D unresolved. The germline V and J ends were trimmed by 4 bases and 1 base, with 5 bases remaining between them. Germline V gives CDR1 SNHLY, CDR2 FYNNEI. The CDR3 totals 13 residues. CDR3 residues: CASSGESNQPQHF. The CDR3 DNA reads as TGTGCCAGCAGTGGAGAGAGCAATCAGCCCCAGCATTTT.

The V gene is TRBV5-1, the J gene TRBJ1-2; D remains unclear. The CDR3 runs to 13 residues. Germline values: CDR1 SGHRS, CDR2 YFSETQ. Trimming took off 0 bases at V and 6 bases at J, with 9 bases between the two ends. Here the CDR3 reads CASSLGHLDGYTF. For the CDR3, the DNA is TGCGCCAGCAGCTTGGGACACTTGGATGGCTACACCTTC.

J is TRBJ1-4 and V is TRBV6-5; D gene ambiguous. V was clipped by 0 bases and J by 5 bases, with 13 bases between them. This CDR3 region has 16 residues. Germline loops: CDR1 MNHEY, CDR2 SVGAGI. The CDR3 nucleotides read TGTGCCAGCAGTTACTCGATTTCCCGCCGCAATGAAAAACTGTTTTTT. It encodes CASSYSISRRNEKLFF.

V usage is TRBV25-1 and J usage is TRBJ1-1; D may be TRBD1 (5 bases). The CDR3 length is 16 residues. The V gene lost 1 base and the J gene lost 0 bases, with 12 bases spanning the gap. CDR1 and CDR2 from the germline V gene are MGHDK and SYGVNS. The CDR3 nucleotides are TGTGCCAGCAGTGAATTCGGAGGCAGGGTGAACACTGAAGCTTTCTTT. Encoded protein: CASSEFGGRVNTEAFF.

The chain is built from TRBV28 and TRBJ2-5, with 8 bases matching TRBD1. This CDR3 is built from 15 residues. J gave up 4 bases and V 4 bases, and 8 bases lay outside the gene matches. CDR1 is MDHEN, CDR2 SYDVKM, per germline. CDR3 amino acids: CASSSETGDGETQYF. In nucleotides, the CDR3 is TGTGCCAGCAGTTCCGAGACAGGGGATGGAGAGACCCAGTACTTC.

The table lists this clone with a count of one. The rearrangement links TRBV4-3 to TRBJ2-2; D is uncertain. This CDR3 region has 13 residues. Germline V lookup: CDR1 LGHNA, CDR2 YSLEER. Trimming cost V 1 base and J 8 bases, with 8 bases left between them. This CDR3 reads CASSQGSAGELFF. CDR3 coding DNA: TGCGCCAGCAGCCAAGGCTCCGCTGGGGAGCTGTTTTTT.

This chain links TRBV5-1 with TRBJ2-5, with D hard to call. Trimming pared 4 bases from V and 2 bases from J, leaving 15 bases between. CDR1 and CDR2 (germline): SGHRS, YFSETQ. The CDR3 runs 15 residues. CDR3: CASSMRTDSQETQYF. DNA for the CDR3: TGCGCCAGCAGCATGAGGACGGATTCACAAGAGACCCAGTACTTC.

Turning to this clone: This sample also contains other DNA sequences that code for the same CDR3. This sequence joins TRBV5-4 and TRBJ1-1, with a weak D call TRBD1 (5 bases). There are 15 residues in the CDR3. Trimming shortened V by 0 bases and J by 1 base, and 10 bases separated the two germline ends. Germline V gene sequence: CDR1 SGHNT, CDR2 YYREEE (reference sequence). CDR3 coding DNA: TGTGCCAGCAGCTTGGTCGGGGGGAGGAACACTGAAGCTTTCTTT. Translated: CASSLVGGRNTEAFF.

The chain couples TRBV2 to TRBJ2-5; TRBD1 matches 9 bases. Losses at the gene ends were 6 bases for V and 3 bases for J; bases not matched to a gene: 5. Germline V gene lookup returns CDR1 SNHLY and CDR2 FYNNEI. The CDR3 sequence is 14 residues long. The CDR3 spells CASRRGQGKETQYF. CDR3 nucleotide sequence: TGTGCCAGCAGGCGGGGACAGGGAAAAGAGACCCAGTACTTC. Together with reference TRBV2 and TRBJ2-5, the CDR3 gives the full variable domain: EPEVTQTPSHQVTQMGQEVILRCVPISNHLYFYWYRQILGQKVEFLVSFYNNEISEKSEIFDDQFSVERPDGSNFTLKIRSTKLEDSAMYFCASRRGQGKETQYFGPGTRLLVL.

V is TRBV6-1 and J is TRBJ2-5; D unresolved. This CDR3 spans 12 amino acids. Germline-derived CDR1 and CDR2 are MNHNS and SASEGT. V was clipped by 4 bases and J by 2 bases, with 5 bases between them. The CDR3 region has the DNA TGTGCCAGCAGTGCTAGTCAAGAGACCCAGTACTTC. This codes for CASSASQETQYF.

The J gene is TRBJ2-2, the V gene TRBV5-1; 13 positions match TRBD2. Germline trimming cut 0 bases from V and 4 bases from J; bases unmatched to any gene: 3. In germline, CDR1 is SGHRS, CDR2 YFSETQ. This CDR3 has 17 amino acids. The CDR3 sequence is CASSLVLAGGSTGELFF. Written as DNA, the CDR3 is TGCGCCAGCAGCTTGGTACTAGCGGGAGGGAGCACCGGGGAGCTGTTTTTT.

A word on this clone: Within the sample, other DNA sequences also encode this same CDR3. This chain uses TRBV9 with TRBJ2-2; 11 bases are a match to TRBD2. The CDR3 is made up of 15 amino acids. V lost 7 bases, J lost 2 bases, and 4 bases stayed unmatched. Looked up from germline, CDR1 is SGDLS and CDR2 is YYNGEE. CDR3: CASSGTSGNTGELFF. The CDR3 DNA sequence: TGTGCCAGCTCCGGGACTAGCGGAAACACCGGGGAGCTGTTTTTT.

For this clone: The identical CDR3 is also encoded by other nucleotide sequences in the sample. The J gene is TRBJ1-2, the V gene TRBV6-1; D remains unclear. The CDR3 sequence is 12 residues long. V gave up 5 bases and J gave up 2 bases, with 6 bases separating them. Germline CDR1 and CDR2: MNHNS and SASEGT. The DNA of the CDR3 is TGTGCCAGCAGTACTCGAAACTATGGCTACACCTTC. Translation gives CASSTRNYGYTF.

The gene calls are TRBV27 and TRBJ2-2, with 7 bases fitting TRBD1. V dropped 5 bases and J dropped 4; count of bases not matched to a gene: 7. This CDR3 is 15 amino acids long. Germline CDR1 and CDR2: MNHEY and SMNVEV (reference sequence). In DNA, the CDR3 is TGTGCCAGCAGTCTCAAGGGGGCGGGCACCGGGGAGCTGTTTTTT. It specifies CASSLKGAGTGELFF.

The chain recombines TRBV27 with TRBJ2-5; D uncertain. Germline assignment: CDR1 MNHEY and CDR2 SMNVEV (reference sequence). Trimming shortened V by 4 bases and J by 2 bases, and 14 bases separated the two germline ends. This CDR3 is built from 15 residues. CDR3 DNA: TGTGCCAGCAGTTCCCCCAAGGAAGAGCAAGAGACCCAGTACTTC. Its translation is CASSSPKEEQETQYF.

Comments on this clone: One junction end does not reproduce the germline sequence, and a read error may be involved. The chain uses TRBV5-1 and TRBJ2-7, with 9 bases lining up with TRBD1. CDR1 is SGHRS and CDR2 is YFSETQ in the germline V gene. The CDR3 covers 15 residues. The CDR3 spells CASTPDGMYGTGKVW. The CDR3 coding sequence is TGCGCCAGCACCCCGGACGGGATGTACGGGACAGGGAAAGTGTGG.